The 16 T cell receptor beta chains reported below all come from one sample, sequenced in a study of identical twins. TCRdb fed the 5' RACE reads into MiXCR, producing one record per CDR3 protein. This table holds 1.5 million to 2 million distinct CDR3 sequences, about 32% found once. Sequencing used cord blood. The receptor set was obtained from a newborn girl in good health.

The V and J genes are TRBV7-9 and TRBJ2-7; 12 bases fit TRBD2. The germline V gene has CDR1 SEHNR and CDR2 FQNEAQ (reference sequence). The CDR3 runs 16 residues. Unmatched junction bases numbered 8, after V lost 4 bases and J lost 4 bases. The CDR3: CASSSRLAGERYEQYF. The CDR3 bases are TGTGCCAGCAGCTCCCGACTAGCGGGAGAGAGGTACGAGCAGTACTTC.

This clonotype was counted only a few times. V gene TRBV27 combines with J gene TRBJ1-2; 7 nucleotides match TRBD1. The CDR3 spans 14 residues. Germline CDR1 MNHEY, CDR2 SMNVEV (reference sequence). The V gene end was trimmed by 5 bases and the J gene end by 5 bases; junction bases not matched to a gene: 8. CDR3 protein: CASSGDRGFYGYTF. In DNA, the CDR3 is TGTGCCAGCAGTGGGGACAGAGGGTTTTATGGCTACACCTTC.

This clonotype has at least ten counts. The CDR3 loop is CSARRTAKNIQYF. For the CDR3, the DNA is TGCAGTGCACGAAGGACAGCCAAAAACATTCAGTACTTC. The chain links TRBV20-1 to TRBJ2-4; unclear D gene. Between the trimmed V and J ends, which lost 6 bases and 0 bases, there was a span of 9 bases. Germline V gene lookup returns CDR1 DFQATT and CDR2 SNEGSKA (reference sequence). This CDR3 is 13 amino acids long.

DNA for the CDR3: TGTGCCAGCAGAATCGGGACGCAGTTCTTC. Translation gives CASRIGTQFF. The chain links TRBV2 to TRBJ2-1, with D perhaps given as TRBD1 or TRBD2 (5 bases each). Trimming left V 6 bases short and J 12 bases short, with 9 bases between. Germline lookup yields CDR1 SNHLY and CDR2 FYNNEI. CDR3 size: 10 residues.

This clonotype appeared a few times. The rearrangement links TRBV10-3 to TRBJ1-4, with 9 bases identical to TRBD1. Germline CDR1 ENHRY, CDR2 SYGVKD. V lost 0 bases, J lost 5 bases, and 4 bases stayed unmatched. The CDR3 loop spans 16 amino acids. The CDR3 coding sequence is TGTGCCATCAGTGAGTCTGGCGGACAGGGGAATGAAAAACTGTTTTTT. Residues: CAISESGGQGNEKLFF.

The chain employs TRBV5-1 and TRBJ2-4; TRBD2 agrees at 7 bases. The end of the DNA aligns better with TRBJ2-7, so the J call may be wrong. The CDR3 length is 15 residues. Per germline, CDR1 SGHRS and CDR2 YFSETQ. The CDR3 region is CASSHAAGEAYEQYF. The DNA for the CDR3 is TGCGCCAGCAGCCACGCGGCGGGGGAAGCCTACGAGCAGTACTTC.

The chain links TRBV6-1 to TRBJ2-6; no definite D call. Germline CDR1 is MNHNS and CDR2 is SASEGT. CDR3 length: 18 amino acids. V lost 2 bases, J lost 0 bases, and 14 bases lay in between. Written as DNA, the CDR3 is TGTGCCAGCAGTGAATTGGCTCTTAGACTCTCTGGGGCCAACGTCCTGACTTTC. This codes for CASSELALRLSGANVLTF.

This clonotype was counted many times. This CDR3 reads CASGLAGLATDTQYF. The CDR3 DNA reads as TGTGCTAGTGGTTTGGCAGGACTAGCGACAGATACGCAGTATTTT. The chain recombines TRBV12-5 with TRBJ2-3, with 9 bases fitting TRBD2. Germline-derived CDR1 and CDR2 are LGHNT and FRNRAP. The trim removed 1 base at V and 3 bases at J, leaving 2 bases unmatched. The CDR3 has 15 residues.

This chain connects TRBV6-6 to TRBJ1-6; D is undetermined. Germline V gives CDR1 MNHNY, CDR2 SVGAGI (reference sequence). This CDR3 is built from 13 residues. Trimming pared 2 bases from V and 6 bases from J, leaving 5 bases between. CDR3 DNA sequence: TGTGCCAGCAGTTACAGGAGTAATTCACCCCTCCACTTT. Amino acid sequence: CASSYRSNSPLHF.

V usage is TRBV3-1 and J usage is TRBJ2-5; D gene unclear. The CDR3 totals 13 residues. Germline lookup yields CDR1 LGHDT and CDR2 YNNKEL (reference sequence). V was cut by 4 bases and J by 3 bases, with 9 bases left in between. The CDR3 DNA reads TGTGCCAGCAGCCTCATTGGGGAAGAGACCCAGTACTTC. This sequence encodes CASSLIGEETQYF.

This clonotype came up once. The chain is built from TRBV6-1 and TRBJ1-5; perhaps TRBD1 as D (6 bases). Per germline, CDR1 MNHNS and CDR2 SASEGT. Trimming pared 0 bases from V and 4 bases from J, leaving 22 bases between. The CDR3 runs to 19 residues. The CDR3 loop reads CASSEAPRGGGGRNQPQHF. DNA of the CDR3: TGTGCCAGCAGTGAAGCGCCAAGGGGGGGCGGGGGTCGAAATCAGCCCCAGCATTTT.

This clonotype has a count of ten or more. The CDR3, as DNA: TGTGCCACCAGTGATTCTAACTATGGCTACACCTTC. Translating gives CATSDSNYGYTF. The V gene is TRBV24-1, the J gene TRBJ1-2, with D unresolved. This CDR3 has 12 amino acids. V gave up 2 bases and J gave up 0 bases, with 0 bases separating them. Germline V lookup: CDR1 KGHDR, CDR2 SFDVKD.

The chain uses TRBV5-1 and TRBJ1-4, with D perhaps matching TRBD1 (6 bases). The CDR3 is 16 amino acids. V lost 2 bases to trimming and J lost 2 bases, with 13 bases between them. Germline assignment: CDR1 SGHRS and CDR2 YFSETQ. The CDR3 sequence is CASSFRGAPTNEKLFF. The CDR3 bases are TGCGCCAGCAGCTTTCGGGGGGCGCCGACTAATGAAAAACTGTTTTTT.

The genes are TRBV15 and TRBJ1-4; 9 bases line up with TRBD1. The CDR3 is 15 residues long. Trimming took 5 bases from V and 3 from J; bases not matched to a gene: 4. Per germline, CDR1 LNHNV and CDR2 YYDKDF (reference sequence). The CDR3 DNA reads TGTGCCACCAGCTTTCGGACAGGGGCTAATGAAAAACTGTTTTTT. It specifies CATSFRTGANEKLFF.

On this clonotype itself: A much larger clonotype is one base distant, so this may be a read error. V usage is TRBV12-3 or TRBV12-4 and J usage is TRBJ2-3; possibly TRBD2 for D (6 bases). The CDR3 sequence is 13 residues long. The CDR3 sequence is CASRLGSTDAQYF. The CDR3 nucleotides are TGTGCCAGCAGGCTCGGGAGCACAGATGCGCAGTATTTT.

This clonotype was observed a single time. The gene calls are TRBV20-1 and TRBJ2-1; D not certain. The germline CDR1 and CDR2 sequences are DFQATT and SNEGSKA (reference sequence). V was shortened by 5 bases and J by 5 bases, with 19 bases between the two germline ends. This CDR3 has 15 residues. The CDR3 is CSAGAAKVGHNEQFF. In DNA form, the CDR3 reads TGCAGTGCTGGAGCCGCTAAGGTTGGCCACAATGAGCAGTTCTTC.